Listed here are 30 T cell receptor beta chains from one sample, sequenced in a study of Ad26.COV2.S vaccination and SARS-CoV-2 variants. Repertoires were generated with immunoSEQ multiplex PCR, while TCRdb's copy carries only in-frame clones and drops some. This table holds some 350,000 clones, roughly 90% found once. Treatment in this sample: 15 to 20 received Ad26.COV2.S at low or high dose, single or two shots; five or six received placebo; per-sample allocation not given. Repertoires come from day 63 after the first vaccine or placebo injection. The input for sequencing was peripheral blood, taken in a trial of Ad26.COV2.S vaccine versus placebo. These receptor sequences come from a person between 18 and 60 years old who received the Ad26.COV2.S COVID-19 vaccine or a placebo.

In nucleotides, the CDR3 is TGCGCCAGCAGTCAATCAGGCGGTGGCTACACCTTC. It codes for CASSQSGGGYTF. The chain joins TRBV23-1 to TRBJ1-2; D is undetermined. TRBV23-1 carries the ORF label, with uncertain function. CDR3 length: 12 amino acids. V was pared by 0 bases and J by 7 bases, with 6 bases between.

This chain connects TRBV29-1 to TRBJ1-4; D unclear. V dropped 5 bases and J dropped 5 bases, with 9 bases sitting between them. The CDR3 is 12 residues long. The germline CDR1 and CDR2 sequences are SQVTM and ANQGSEA. The DNA of the CDR3 is TGCAGCGTTTATGGAACGAATGAAAAACTGTTTTTT. This encodes CSVYGTNEKLFF.

The V and J genes are TRBV19 and TRBJ1-1; a possible D gene is TRBD1 (6 bases). The CDR3 is 12 amino acids. Germline CDR1 LNHDA, CDR2 SQIVND (reference sequence). Trimming shortened V by 3 bases and J by 10 bases, and 12 bases separated the two germline ends. For the CDR3, the DNA is TGTGCCAGTAGTATGCACAGGGAGGGAGCTTTCTTT. Its translation: CASSMHREGAFF.

The chain is built from TRBV18 and TRBJ1-2; 9 bases match TRBD1. Germline V gives CDR1 KGHSH, CDR2 LQKENI. This CDR3 is built from 15 residues. V trimming: 3 bases; J trimming: 5 bases; junction bases outside the gene matches: 7. The CDR3 sequence is CASSPIRTGEYGYTF. The CDR3, as DNA: TGTGCCAGCTCACCGATTAGGACAGGGGAATATGGCTACACCTTC.

V is TRBV27 and J is TRBJ2-7, with TRBD2 matching over 8 bases. J gave up 3 bases and V 6 bases, and 10 bases lay outside the gene matches. CDR1 is MNHEY and CDR2 is SMNVEV in the germline V gene (reference sequence). There are 15 residues in the CDR3. Here the CDR3 reads CASSPGLASNYEQYF. The CDR3 nucleotides are TGTGCCAGCAGCCCTGGACTAGCAAGCAACTACGAGCAGTACTTC.

This clone was seen only once. The chain employs TRBV7-3 and TRBJ1-1, with 10 bases fitting TRBD1. CDR3 length: 17 amino acids. Losses at the gene ends were 5 bases for V and 0 bases for J; bases not matched to a gene: 9. Germline values: CDR1 SGHTA, CDR2 FQGTGA. CDR3 loop: CASSAGTGVQLNTEAFF. In DNA, the CDR3 is TGTGCCAGCAGCGCGGGGACAGGGGTTCAGTTGAACACTGAAGCTTTCTTT.

This clone was seen once. The chain links TRBV29-1 to TRBJ1-1; 8 bases are shared with TRBD1. The CDR3 spans 13 residues. The germline gives CDR1 SQVTM, CDR2 ANQGSEA. J was trimmed by 11 bases and V by 3 bases; bases with no gene match: 11. CDR3 in amino acids: CSVEPRQGLAAFF. CDR3 bases: TGCAGCGTTGAGCCTAGACAGGGGTTGGCGGCTTTCTTT.

The gene calls are TRBV5-6 and TRBJ2-5; D unresolved. From germline, CDR1 is SGHDT and CDR2 YYEEEE. The CDR3 is 12 amino acids. Trimming shortened V by 1 base and J by 5 bases, and 6 bases separated the two germline ends. The CDR3 DNA is TGTGCCAGCAGCTTGCGCCGGGAGACCCAGTACTTC. Translated: CASSLRRETQYF.

Only a few counts were recorded for this clone. The J gene is TRBJ1-1, the V gene TRBV18; possible D gene TRBD1, 5 bases. This CDR3 has 14 amino acids. Germline values: CDR1 KGHSH, CDR2 LQKENI. V lost 1 base to trimming and J lost 3 bases, with 9 bases between them. CDR3 residues: CASSPLGVDTEAFF. CDR3 DNA: TGTGCCAGCTCACCACTGGGGGTCGACACTGAAGCTTTCTTT. Based on the CDR3 plus reference TRBV18 and TRBJ1-1, the full variable domain is NAGVMQNPRHLVRRRGQEARLRCSPMKGHSHVYWYRQLPEEGLKFMVYLQKENIIDESGMPKERFSAEFPKEGPSILRIQQVVRGDSAAYFCASSPLGVDTEAFFGQGTRLTVV.

V and J are TRBV9 and TRBJ1-1; perhaps TRBD1 as D (6 bases). Trimming took off 0 bases at V and 4 bases at J, with 13 bases between the two ends. Germline loops: CDR1 SGDLS, CDR2 YYNGEE. The CDR3 is 15 amino acids. This CDR3 reads CASSVAWGGGTEAFF. In nucleotides, the CDR3 is TGTGCCAGCAGCGTAGCTTGGGGAGGGGGCACTGAAGCTTTCTTT.

The chain joins TRBV4-2 to TRBJ2-1, with TRBD2 matching 7 bases. Germline V CDR1 and CDR2: LGHNA, YNFKEQ. This CDR3 contains 17 residues. Unmatched junction bases numbered 14, after V lost 4 bases and J lost 5 bases. CDR3: CASSPGRASGNNNEQFF. CDR3 DNA sequence: TGTGCCAGCAGCCCCGGTCGAGCTAGCGGAAATAACAATGAGCAGTTCTTC.

The V call is TRBV15, the J call TRBJ1-1; 9 nucleotides match TRBD1. The trim removed 1 base at V and 6 bases at J, leaving 3 bases unmatched. CDR3 length: 14 residues. Germline CDR1 LNHNV, CDR2 YYDKDF (reference sequence). The CDR3 here is CATSRGGQGPEAFF. The CDR3 coding sequence is TGTGCCACCAGCAGAGGTGGACAGGGGCCTGAAGCTTTCTTT. The full variable domain, in which reference TRBV15 and TRBJ1-1 provide the parts outside the CDR3, is DAMVIQNPRYQVTQFGKPVTLSCSQTLNHNVMYWYQQKSSQAPKLLFHYYDKDFNNEADTPDNFQSRRPNTSFCFLDIRSPGLGDTAMYLCATSRGGQGPEAFFGQGTRLTVV.

This clone has a single count. The chain is built from TRBV19 and TRBJ2-5, with D maybe TRBD2 (6 bases). The V gene's germline CDR1 is LNHDA and CDR2 SQIVND (reference sequence). V was trimmed by 5 bases and J by 5 bases, leaving 18 bases between them. There are 15 residues in the CDR3. Here the CDR3 reads CASSFSPAGWETQYF. The DNA for the CDR3 is TGTGCCAGTAGTTTCTCCCCGGCGGGATGGGAGACCCAGTACTTC.

The J gene is TRBJ2-5, the V gene TRBV6-1; D might be TRBD1 (5 bases). Between the trimmed V and J ends, which lost 3 bases and 7 bases, there was a span of 12 bases. This CDR3 is built from 13 residues. Germline values: CDR1 MNHNS, CDR2 SASEGT. The CDR3 spells CASSEWERGTQYF. As DNA, the CDR3 is TGTGCCAGCAGTGAGTGGGAAAGGGGGACCCAGTACTTC.

The chain is built from TRBV19 and TRBJ2-3; TRBD2 agrees at 16 bases. V was pared by 9 bases and J by 7 bases, with 13 bases of the junction left unmatched. The CDR3 runs to 17 residues. CDR1 LNHDA and CDR2 SQIVND come from the germline V gene (reference sequence). CDR3 in DNA: TGTGCCAGCCAACGTCCGGGACTAGCGGGGGGGAGGAATACGCAGTATTTT. Amino acids: CASQRPGLAGGRNTQYF.

To note about this clone: The junction departs from germline at one end; a sequencing error may be responsible. V gene TRBV5-1 combines with J gene TRBJ2-7; D call uncertain. The CDR3 spans 12 residues. CDR1 is SGHRS and CDR2 is YFSETQ in the germline V gene. The CDR3: CASSLGGPPADF. CDR3 nucleotides: TGCGCCAGCAGCTTGGGTGGGCCACCGGCCGACTTC.

The V gene is TRBV6-2 or TRBV6-3, the J gene TRBJ1-2; D is ambiguous. Germline V gene lookup returns CDR1 MNHEY and CDR2 SVGEGT. This CDR3 region has 15 residues. V lost 2 bases to trimming and J lost 4 bases, with 14 bases between them. The CDR3 bases are TGTGCCAGCAGTTACCCTGGACCTAGCCCCTATGGCTACACCTTC. It specifies CASSYPGPSPYGYTF.

The chain links TRBV3-1 (or the pseudogene TRBV3-2) to TRBJ1-6; D is possibly TRBD1 (6 bases). Germline V lookup: CDR1 LGHDT, CDR2 YNNKEL (reference sequence). The CDR3 has 14 residues. V was trimmed by 7 bases and J by 5 bases, leaving 12 bases between them. This CDR3 reads CASTTGTNNSPLHF. DNA of the CDR3: TGTGCCAGCACCACCGGGACAAATAATTCACCCCTCCACTTT.

The gene calls are TRBV12-2 and TRBJ2-1; the D call TRBD2 from the table was never checked on the DNA. TRBV12-2 is a recognized pseudogene. The CDR3 spans 12 residues. The CDR3 is CASRFREERPFF. CDR3 DNA: TGTGCAAGTCGCTTTCGGGAGGAACGGCCGTTCTTC.

J is TRBJ1-6 and V is TRBV11-3; D remains ambiguous. Germline values: CDR1 SGHNT, CDR2 YENEEA. The CDR3 is made up of 15 amino acids. The V end was cut by 5 bases, the J end by 10 bases, with 18 bases between. This CDR3 is CASSAYRENSSPLHF. The CDR3 nucleotides are TGTGCCAGCAGCGCCTATAGGGAGAACTCCTCACCCCTCCACTTT.

The V and J genes are TRBV5-1 and TRBJ1-1, with TRBD1 matching 8 bases. The CDR3 consists of 14 residues. With 4 bases clipped from V and 2 bases from J, the junction kept 4 bases outside the gene matches. Germline V lookup: CDR1 SGHRS, CDR2 YFSETQ. The CDR3 coding sequence is TGCGCCAGCAGCGGACAGGGTAAAAACACTGAAGCTTTCTTT. Translated, it gives CASSGQGKNTEAFF.

This rearrangement joins TRBV7-2 to TRBJ1-6, with 8 positions matching TRBD1. The V gene end was trimmed by 1 base and the J gene end by 4 bases; junction bases not matched to a gene: 6. The germline V gene has CDR1 SGHTA and CDR2 FQGNSA. This CDR3 contains 17 residues. CDR3 residues: CASSLGPRGLYNSPLHF. The CDR3 DNA reads TGTGCCAGCAGCTTAGGGCCCAGGGGGCTTTATAATTCACCCCTCCACTTT.

This chain links TRBV19 with TRBJ2-7, with a weak D call TRBD2 (5 bases). With 4 bases removed from V and 2 bases from J, the gap between germline ends came to 12 bases. Looked up from germline, CDR1 is LNHDA and CDR2 is SQIVND (reference sequence). This CDR3 contains 14 residues. The CDR3 DNA sequence: TGTGCCAGTAGTACCCTGGGAGAGCCCTACGAGCAGTACGTC. Encoded protein: CASSTLGEPYEQYV.

The chain combines TRBV4-3 with TRBJ2-3; the D is unclear. CDR1 and CDR2 from the germline V gene are LGHNA and YSLEER. The CDR3 has 15 amino acids. The V and J ends lost 8 bases and 4 bases respectively, with 19 bases between them. The CDR3 DNA reads as TGCGCCAGCGCCAAGGATGGACGTGGCGCAGATACGCAGTATTTT. Amino acid sequence: CASAKDGRGADTQYF.

This chain connects TRBV10-3 to TRBJ2-2; 7 bases line up with TRBD1. V trimming: 7 bases; J trimming: 0 bases; junction bases outside the gene matches: 11. Germline values: CDR1 ENHRY, CDR2 SYGVKD. The CDR3 sequence is 17 residues long. The DNA of the CDR3 is TGTGCCATCACCCGGGACAGAGCAAATTCGAACACCGGGGAGCTGTTTTTT. It codes for CAITRDRANSNTGELFF.

The chain couples TRBV5-1 to TRBJ1-1, with 8 bases fitting TRBD1. Germline lookup yields CDR1 SGHRS and CDR2 YFSETQ. The CDR3 is 13 residues long. V was clipped by 5 bases and J by 5 bases; unmatched bases: 5. CDR3 nucleotides: TGCGCCAGCAGAATCGACAGGGGAACTGAAGCTTTCTTT. Residues: CASRIDRGTEAFF.

This clone was observed once. This chain uses TRBV5-6 with TRBJ1-4, with D possibly matching TRBD1 (5 bases). The CDR3 sequence is 14 residues long. Germline lookup yields CDR1 SGHDT and CDR2 YYEEEE. Trimming left V 9 bases short and J 3 bases short, with 15 bases between. CDR3 sequence: CANLLGQANEKLFF. CDR3 nucleotides: TGTGCCAACTTATTGGGGCAGGCTAATGAAAAACTGTTTTTT.

The CDR3 nucleotides read TGCGCCAGCAGCTTACAGGGTGGAGGTAATGAAAAACTGTTTTTT. Protein sequence: CASSLQGGGNEKLFF. The chain is built from TRBV5-1 and TRBJ1-4, with a weak D call TRBD1 (6 bases). Germline CDR1 and CDR2: SGHRS and YFSETQ. With 2 bases removed from V and 4 bases from J, the gap between germline ends came to 12 bases. The CDR3 is 15 residues long.

The chain employs TRBV27 and TRBJ1-1; D is possibly TRBD1 (5 bases). The CDR3 is 13 amino acids. V lost 9 bases and J lost 0, with 11 bases in between. Germline lookup yields CDR1 MNHEY and CDR2 SMNVEV (reference sequence). The CDR3 coding sequence is TGTGCCAGTAAACGGGGGGTGAACACTGAAGCTTTCTTT. Its protein is CASKRGVNTEAFF.

This clone was detected once. V gene TRBV5-4 combines with J gene TRBJ1-1; unclear D gene. The CDR3 spans 14 residues. Germline CDR1 and CDR2: SGHNT and YYREEE (reference sequence). The V gene lost 0 bases and the J gene lost 2 bases, with 8 bases spanning the gap. The CDR3 sequence is CASSLAGSNTEAFF. The DNA of the CDR3 is TGTGCCAGCAGCTTGGCGGGCAGTAACACTGAAGCTTTCTTT.